This TCR beta chain was recovered during a study of regulatory T cells in long-lasting Graves disease. Overall study context: Over-5-year antithyroid drug use with positive TSH receptor antibodies defined persistent Graves' disease in the study.

Notes on this clonotype: Its specificity is unknown.

Arm-PCR of CDR3 regions and iRepertoire HTBI primers were the basis on which TCR beta libraries were built. Authors' methods: The samples yielded roughly 60 TRBV and around 15 TRBJ segments. TCRdb re-called the multiplex PCR reads with MiXCR, one entry per CDR3 protein. These V and J calls derive from TCRdb rather than the authors' analysis. The sample carries 450,000 or so distinct CDR3 sequences, 22% recorded once. The time point denotes: persistent/refractory GD, antithyroid drugs over 5 years with positive TRAb. The TCR library was made from RNA that had been extracted from PBMCs in TRIzol. The CDR3 extends over 14 amino acids. The ends were cut back, 1 base at V and 2 bases at J, with 6 bases in the middle. CDR1 and CDR2 from the germline V gene are SNHLY and FYNNEI. Study results and caveats: TRBV28 was favored in persistent disease, as were TRBJ1-2 and TRBJ2-5. Graves' patients with persistent disease showed TCR diversity lower than patients newly diagnosed.

The sequenced sample was peripheral blood mononuclear cells (PBMCs), obtained when the disease was refractory, from a patient treated with antithyroid drugs. The clonotype comes from a female donor with Graves disease. The chain carries TRBV2 and TRBJ1-3, with D hard to call. The CDR3 here is CASSEDPTGNTIYF. The CDR3 DNA sequence: TGTGCCAGCAGTGAAGACCCCACTGGAAACACCATATATTTT.